Listed below are T cell receptor beta chains from one sample, sequenced in a study of identical twins. MiXCR, run by TCRdb on the 5' RACE reads, gives a single entry per CDR3 protein. The data contain 460,000 or so distinct CDR3 sequences, 14% of them singletons. In addition, the sample was reused for a study of yellow fever vaccine responses in identical twins.

The sequenced sample was CD4+ T cells sorted from blood. These receptors were taken from a woman in her late teens or twenties in good health. Each CDR3 is given with its conserved first and last residue. The order of the fields is V gene, clone size, J gene, D gene, CDR3 DNA, CDR3 protein. The D gene is left open where the match is weak. The size entry is marked missing in some rows and otherwise reads once, few, many or a size class.

TRBV20-1,few,TRBJ2-2,NA,TGCAGTGCCCCTCGGCAGGGCCCGAACACCGGGGAGCTGTTTTTT,CSAPRQGPNTGELFF
TRBV28,NA,TRBJ2-6,TRBD1,TGTGCCAGCAGTCAAATTCAGGGGGCTGGGGCCAACGTCCTGACTTTC,CASSQIQGAGANVLTF
TRBV4-2,few,TRBJ2-7,TRBD2,TGTGCCAGCAGCCAAGCACGGGGGGGCCAATACGAGCAGTACTTC,CASSQARGGQYEQYF
TRBV6-5,NA,TRBJ2-2,NA,TGTGCCAGCAGTTACTCGCTAGCGCAAGCCTCAAACACCGGGGAGCTGTTTTTT,CASSYSLAQASNTGELFF
TRBV16,NA,TRBJ2-7,NA,TGTGCCAGCGGGTTTGGGCAGTCCTACGAGCAGTACTTC,CASGFGQSYEQYF
TRBV7-2,few,TRBJ1-1,TRBD1,TGTGCCAGCAGCCAAGGACAGGGGCACACTGAAGCTTTCTTT,CASSQGQGHTEAFF
TRBV4-3,NA,TRBJ2-7,NA,TGCGCCAGCAGCCAAGATGCAGGAACCACCTACGAGCAGTACTTC,CASSQDAGTTYEQYF
TRBV5-1,NA,TRBJ2-2,NA,TGCGCGTACAGAATCTTGGGGTCCGGGGAGCTGTTTTTT,CAYRILGSGELFF
TRBV5-1,few,TRBJ2-1,NA,TGCGCCAGCAGCTTGGTAGGGGGGGCCGGGAATGAGCAGTTCTTC,CASSLVGGAGNEQFF
TRBV20-1,NA,TRBJ2-7,NA,TGCAGTGCTCGTAAAACAAATAGCTTCCTCCCTGGCGAGCAGTACTTC,CSARKTNSFLPGEQYF
TRBV5-1,NA,TRBJ2-6,TRBD1,TGCGCCAGCAGTCTGCAGACAGGGGTTATGGGGGGTCCGCTCTGGGCCAACGTCCTGACTTTC,CASSLQTGVMGGPLWANVLTF
TRBV4-1,NA,TRBJ2-2,TRBD2,TGCGCCAGCAGCCAGGTTAGCGGGATAGTCGGCACCGGGGAGCTGTTTTTT,CASSQVSGIVGTGELFF
TRBV18,NA,TRBJ2-7,TRBD1,TGTGCCAGCTCACCCGGGACAGAGCCATCCTACGAGCAGTACTTC,CASSPGTEPSYEQYF
TRBV12-3/TRBV12-4,NA,TRBJ2-7,NA,TGTGCCAGCAGTTTGGCGGAATACGAGCAGTACTTC,CASSLAEYEQYF
TRBV20-1,few,TRBJ2-1,TRBD2,TGCAGTGCCGGACTAGCGGGGGTCTCCAATGAGCAGTTCTTC,CSAGLAGVSNEQFF
TRBV7-3,NA,TRBJ2-3,TRBD1,TGTGCCAGCAGCTCAGGGGGCTGGGGCACAGATACGCAGTATTTT,CASSSGGWGTDTQYF
TRBV6-4,few,TRBJ2-2,NA,TGTGCCAGCAGTGACATTGAGGCCCCCACCGGGGAGCTGTTTTTT,CASSDIEAPTGELFF
TRBV29-1,few,TRBJ2-7,NA,TGCAGCGTTGTTCTAGCACTTTCTGTCGGATACGAGCAGTACTTC,CSVVLALSVGYEQYF
TRBV19,NA,TRBJ1-2,NA,TGTGCCAGTAGTATCCGTCCGGCTAACTATGGCTACACCTTC,CASSIRPANYGYTF
TRBV2,few,TRBJ2-7,TRBD1,TGTGCCAGCAGTGGCAGGGGGTCCTACGAGCAGTACTTC,CASSGRGSYEQYF
TRBV5-1,NA,TRBJ2-3,TRBD2,TGCGCCAGCAGCTATAGCGGGGGGCCTAGCACAGATACGCAGTATTTT,CASSYSGGPSTDTQYF
TRBV6-4,NA,TRBJ2-1,NA,TGTGCCAGCAGTGACCAGACTAGTATGTCCTACAATGAGCAGTTCTTC,CASSDQTSMSYNEQFF
TRBV12-3/TRBV12-4,few,TRBJ2-1,TRBD2,TGTGCCTCCCAGGCTAGCGGATCCTACAATGAGCAGTTCTTC,CASQASGSYNEQFF
TRBV5-1,many,TRBJ1-5,NA,TGCGCCAGCAGCACCGCAGGACGCCCCAATCAGCCCCAGCATTTT,CASSTAGRPNQPQHF
TRBV15,few,TRBJ2-3,NA,TGTGCCACCAGCAGAGGGGCGCCGACAGATACGCAGTATTTT,CATSRGAPTDTQYF
TRBV28,few,TRBJ2-2,TRBD1,TGTGCCAGCAGCCCTTTTAGGGGCAGACAGGGTGAAAACACCGGGGAGCTGTTTTTT,CASSPFRGRQGENTGELFF
TRBV6-5,NA,TRBJ1-2,NA,TGTGCCAGCAGTTACTCGTCGGTCACCGAACTTAACTATGGCTACACCTTC,CASSYSSVTELNYGYTF
TRBV7-2,NA,TRBJ1-6,NA,TGTGCCAGCAGCTTAGCGGGGACACCTCGAAAACTCTACTTT,CASSLAGTPRKLYF
TRBV2,NA,TRBJ2-7,NA,TGTGCCAGCAGTGAAGAGGTTCCCTACGAGCAGTACTTC,CASSEEVPYEQYF
TRBV7-3,few,TRBJ1-2,NA,TGTGCCAGCAGTCCCAGCCGGGAAGATGGCTACACCTTC,CASSPSREDGYTF
TRBV11-2,NA,TRBJ2-1,NA,TGTGCCAGCAGCTTATTCTCCGTTAATGAGCAGTTCTTC,CASSLFSVNEQFF
TRBV11-2,NA,TRBJ2-5,NA,TGTGCCAGCAGCATTTGGGGGAAAGAGACCCAGTACTTC,CASSIWGKETQYF
TRBV11-3,NA,TRBJ2-3,NA,TGTGCCAGCAGCTTTACAGAGAAATCAGATACGCAGTATTTT,CASSFTEKSDTQYF
TRBV20-1,NA,TRBJ2-3,TRBD2,TGCAGTGCTAGGATAGCGGGGATAGCTCCAGATACGCAGTATTTT,CSARIAGIAPDTQYF
TRBV20-1,few,TRBJ2-2,TRBD2,TGCAGTGCTAGAGTGGCTAGCGGACTCTTCGGGGAGCTGTTTTTT,CSARVASGLFGELFF
TRBV28,few,TRBJ1-5,NA,TGTGCCAGCAGCCCATTGGGGGTTTCAGGTCAGCCCCAGCATTTT,CASSPLGVSGQPQHF